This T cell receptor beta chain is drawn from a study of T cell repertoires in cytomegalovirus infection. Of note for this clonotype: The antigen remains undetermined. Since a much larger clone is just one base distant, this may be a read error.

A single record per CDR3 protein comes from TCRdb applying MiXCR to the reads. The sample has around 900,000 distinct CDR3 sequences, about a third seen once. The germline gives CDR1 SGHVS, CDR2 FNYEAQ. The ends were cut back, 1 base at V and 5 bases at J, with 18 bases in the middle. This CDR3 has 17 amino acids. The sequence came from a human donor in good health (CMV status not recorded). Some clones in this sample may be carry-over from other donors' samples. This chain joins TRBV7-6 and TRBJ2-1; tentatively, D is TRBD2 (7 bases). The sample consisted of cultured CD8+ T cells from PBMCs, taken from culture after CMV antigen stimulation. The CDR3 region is CASSLGGGAGTDNEQFF. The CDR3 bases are TGTGCCAGCAGCTTAGGGGGGGGGGCAGGGACTGACAATGAGCAGTTCTTC.